The rows below give T cell receptor beta chains drawn from one sample of a study of CD8 T cells in Susac syndrome. In TCRdb, the immunoSEQ multiplex PCR reads were re-called with MiXCR into one record per CDR3 protein. The table has approximately 100,000 distinct CDR3 sequences, just under 95% seen once. The material sequenced was CD8+ T cells from PBMCs. Receptors originate from a human donor in good health. Each CDR3 is given with its conserved first and last residue.

v_call cdr3_aa
TRBV30 CAWYTGRANYDYTF
TRBV7-9 CASIGGNTEAFF
TRBV13 CASSLGTGQMNTEAFF
TRBV20-1 CSAAAIGTSGTGGETQYF
TRBV2 CASRGRFNEQFF
TRBV5-1 CASSRTQGVNTEAFF
TRBV4-1 CASSQESSGTREQYF
TRBV7-9 CASSLKTSGLAANIQYF
TRBV7-8 CASSLLLLSDGYTF
TRBV5-1 CASSSEQGTFYYGYTF
TRBV6-2/TRBV6-3 CASTNEGFIYEQYF
TRBV29-1 CSVEAGTGDQPQHF
TRBV14 CASSQDELAGGPFRETQYF
TRBV20-1 CSAPGQGWGEQYF
TRBV29-1 CSVRVSGYEQYF
TRBV12-3/TRBV12-4 CASSSVGLAGLKSDTQYF
TRBV9 CASSVDLPRLAGGPNTQYF
TRBV7-8 CASSLKREGTGELFF
TRBV7-9 CASSLSGDSYEQYF
TRBV20-1 CSARRETQYF
TRBV27 CASGKVVSGGALNTEAFF
TRBV20-1 CSAARDSSSYEQYF
TRBV11-2 CASSLSPPSGRGGKANTQYF
TRBV7-3 CASSPAVYNEQFF
TRBV12-3/TRBV12-4 CASSLPGQGYEEKLFF
TRBV30 CAWGSPHPIMNTEAFF
TRBV12-3/TRBV12-4 CASSLHGMNTEAFF
TRBV3-1 CASSLGPSYLYEQYF
TRBV5-8 CASSSGTGGKETQYF
TRBV6-6 CATLAGGPRNEQFF
TRBV19 CASSQQTNTEAFF
TRBV12-3/TRBV12-4 CASSSGTSGRGSTDTQYF
TRBV5-1 CASSLDRGARSGYTF
TRBV3-1 CASSHSAAGGEKLFF
TRBV4-2 CASSREGGSTDTQYF
TRBV6-2/TRBV6-3 CASRTPSSEKMGEQFF
TRBV15 CATSRDGLGRARSRTDTQYF
TRBV5-4 CASRTDRAGETQYF
TRBV3-1 CASSLEPETQYF
TRBV7-3 CASSRGASFTDTQYF
TRBV20-1 CSARTTGAGGYTF
TRBV7-2 CASSYPGELSGNTIYF
TRBV2 CASSELGITGELFF
TRBV7-9 CASSHRRGGTEAFF
TRBV27 CASRTGKGYTF
TRBV30 CAATGTRSSGANVLTF
TRBV5-4 CASSLARGSVREQFF
TRBV12-3/TRBV12-4 CASSPGPGGEKLFF